This TCR beta chain was obtained from a study of blood T cell repertoires in COVID-19. Produced via immunoSEQ multiplex PCR; TCRdb's table is partial and in-frame only. The sample consists of some 120,000 clones, about 84% of them appearing once. The material sequenced was peripheral blood. This TCR derives from a human donor in a cohort sampled during active COVID-19.

CDR3 sequence reads: CASSLEGPRGTETQYF. The CDR3 DNA reads TGCGCCAGCAGCTTGGAGGGACCACGGGGGACAGAGACCCAGTACTTC. The rearrangement uses TRBV5-1 and TRBJ2-5, with D tentatively TRBD2 (6 bases). Trimming left V 0 bases short and J 4 bases short, with 16 bases between. This CDR3 spans 16 amino acids. CDR1 SGHRS and CDR2 YFSETQ come from the germline V gene.